A single sample is the source of the 25 T cell receptor beta chains below, sequenced in a study of blood T cell repertoires in COVID-19. Sequencing used immunoSEQ multiplex PCR; TCRdb keeps in-frame clones, though not all of them. The profile shows 150,000 to 200,000 clones, about four fifths of them singletons. The sequenced sample consisted of peripheral blood. These receptors were collected from a woman of 80 years or more with acute or convalescent COVID-19.

This clone was seen more than once but under ten times. The chain has TRBV4-1 and TRBJ2-3, with 8 bases that match TRBD2. The V segment lost 6 bases and the J segment 7 bases; nucleotides outside the gene matches: 9. Germline V lookup: CDR1 MGHRA, CDR2 YSYEKL. This CDR3 contains 14 residues. CDR3 amino acids: CASSGAGGRNTQYF. CDR3 nucleotide sequence: TGCGCCAGCAGTGGTGCGGGAGGTCGAAATACGCAGTATTTT.

The J gene is TRBJ2-2, the V gene TRBV10-3; D unresolved. CDR1 is ENHRY and CDR2 is SYGVKD in the germline V gene. The CDR3 spans 15 residues. V lost 10 bases and J 0 bases, leaving 15 bases between the germline ends. For the CDR3, the DNA is TGTGCCACCCTAAACGGAGAAACGAACACCGGGGAGCTGTTTTTT. Translating it yields CATLNGETNTGELFF.

The CDR3 region is CASSAAGQGTETQYF. The DNA of the CDR3 is TGTGCCAGCAGTGCCGCGGGACAGGGAACAGAGACCCAGTACTTC. The chain combines TRBV28 with TRBJ2-5; 9 positions match TRBD1. The CDR3 length is 15 residues. V gave up 5 bases and J gave up 4 bases; unmatched junction bases: 8. Germline V gives CDR1 MDHEN, CDR2 SYDVKM.

The chain employs TRBV6-6 and TRBJ1-5; 7 bases align to TRBD1. The CDR3 runs 14 residues. Germline CDR1 MNHNY, CDR2 SVGAGI (reference sequence). With 5 bases clipped from V and 5 bases from J, the junction kept 6 bases outside the gene matches. The chain's CDR3 is CASSTGTVDQPQHF. The CDR3 region has the DNA TGTGCCAGCAGTACCGGGACAGTGGATCAGCCCCAGCATTTT.

The J gene is TRBJ1-1, the V gene TRBV6-6; D uncertain. Trimming took off 2 bases at V and 8 bases at J, with 6 bases between the two ends. The germline CDR1 and CDR2 sequences are MNHNY and SVGAGI (reference sequence). The CDR3 covers 11 residues. This chain's CDR3 is CASSYPGEAFF. The CDR3 nucleotides read TGTGCCAGCAGTTACCCGGGGGAAGCTTTCTTT.

This chain links TRBV5-8 with TRBJ1-1; 9 bases fit TRBD1. CDR3 length equals 16 residues. From germline, CDR1 is SGHTS and CDR2 YDEGEE. V dropped 4 bases and J dropped 1; count of bases not matched to a gene: 8. The CDR3 region is CASSRGTGYTNTEAFF. DNA of the CDR3: TGTGCCAGCAGCCGAGGGACAGGGTATACGAACACTGAAGCTTTCTTT.

This clone was detected ten times or more. This rearrangement joins TRBV18 to TRBJ2-4; D ambiguous. Looked up from germline, CDR1 is KGHSH and CDR2 is LQKENI. V was clipped by 4 bases and J by 9 bases, with 13 bases between them. The CDR3 length is 13 residues. The DNA of the CDR3 is TGTGCCAGCTCACTCGATGCGGTGGGCATTCAGTACTTC. Amino acid sequence: CASSLDAVGIQYF.

The rearrangement links TRBV4-2 to TRBJ1-4, with TRBD1 matching over 9 bases. The ends lost 0 bases at V and 8 bases at J; junction bases unmatched: 16. This CDR3 is built from 19 residues. CDR1 LGHNA and CDR2 YNFKEQ come from the germline V gene. The CDR3: CASSQDFVGTGPRLEKLFF. The CDR3 DNA sequence: TGTGCCAGCAGCCAAGATTTTGTGGGGACAGGGCCTCGGTTGGAAAAACTGTTTTTT.

CDR3 sequence: CASSLLALTGELFF. The CDR3 DNA sequence: TGCGCCAGCAGCTTGTTAGCGCTGACCGGGGAGCTGTTTTTT. The genes are TRBV5-1 and TRBJ2-2; D is possibly TRBD2 (5 bases). CDR1 SGHRS and CDR2 YFSETQ come from the germline V gene. V dropped 1 base and J dropped 5 bases, with 9 bases sitting between them. The CDR3 is made up of 14 amino acids.

This rearrangement joins TRBV5-4 to TRBJ2-2; D is possibly TRBD2 (5 bases). V was cut by 2 bases and J by 3 bases, with 11 bases left in between. The CDR3 is 15 residues long. Germline lookup yields CDR1 SGHNT and CDR2 YYREEE (reference sequence). The CDR3 DNA reads as TGTGCCAGCAGCTTCGGGGTGGGAGACACCGGGGAGCTGTTTTTT. It translates to CASSFGVGDTGELFF. Looking up the rest from reference TRBV5-4 and TRBJ2-2 gives the full variable domain: ETGVTQSPTHLIKTRGQQVTLRCSSQSGHNTVSWYQQALGQGPQFIFQYYREEENGRGNFPPRFSGLQFPNYSSELNVNALELDDSALYLCASSFGVGDTGELFFGEGSRLTVL.

This rearrangement joins TRBV5-4 to TRBJ2-7; 13 bases align to TRBD2. Germline lookup yields CDR1 SGHNT and CDR2 YYREEE (reference sequence). Germline trimming cut 3 bases from V and 1 base from J; bases unmatched to any gene: 1. The CDR3 runs 15 residues. CDR3 sequence (DNA): TGTGCCAGCAGCTCGGGACTAGCGGGATCCTACGAGCAGTACTTC. Protein sequence: CASSSGLAGSYEQYF. The full variable domain, with the rest looked up from reference TRBV5-4 and TRBJ2-7, is ETGVTQSPTHLIKTRGQQVTLRCSSQSGHNTVSWYQQALGQGPQFIFQYYREEENGRGNFPPRFSGLQFPNYSSELNVNALELDDSALYLCASSSGLAGSYEQYFGPGTRLTVT.

V is TRBV5-1 and J is TRBJ2-7; 10 nucleotides match TRBD2. Trimming removed 7 bases from V and 4 bases from J; junction bases left unmatched: 8. In germline, CDR1 is SGHRS, CDR2 YFSETQ. The CDR3 loop spans 14 amino acids. The DNA of the CDR3 is TGCGCCAGCTCTCAAACTAGCGGGATTTACGAGCAGTACTTC. Amino acid sequence: CASSQTSGIYEQYF.

The genes are TRBV13 and TRBJ2-6; 9 positions agree with TRBD1. The germline V gene encodes CDR1 PRHDT and CDR2 FYEKMQ (reference sequence). This CDR3 region has 17 residues. Unmatched junction bases numbered 3, after V lost 3 bases and J lost 0 bases. The CDR3: CASSFGTGNSGANVLTF. For the CDR3, the DNA is TGTGCCAGCAGCTTCGGGACAGGGAACTCTGGGGCCAACGTCCTGACTTTC. Full variable domain (missing parts from reference TRBV13 and TRBJ2-6): AAGVIQSPRHLIKEKRETATLKCYPIPRHDTVYWYQQGPGQDPQFLISFYEKMQSDKGSIPDRFSAQQFSDYHSELNMSSLELGDSALYFCASSFGTGNSGANVLTFGAGSRLTVL.

The rearrangement uses TRBV6-5 and TRBJ2-1; D might be TRBD1 (6 bases). Germline V lookup: CDR1 MNHEY, CDR2 SVGAGI. CDR3 length: 13 residues. Trimming removed 8 bases from V and 5 bases from J, with 13 bases in between. The CDR3 DNA reads TGTGCCAGCGGGGGCAGGGCTCACAATGAGCAGTTCTTC. Translation gives CASGGRAHNEQFF.

The chain carries TRBV15 and TRBJ2-3, with TRBD2 as a possible D gene (5 bases). The CDR3 has 14 residues. The germline gives CDR1 LNHNV, CDR2 YYDKDF (reference sequence). V was cut by 0 bases and J by 3 bases, with 7 bases left in between. CDR3 amino acids: CATSRDRRTDTQYF. The CDR3 DNA reads as TGTGCCACCAGCAGAGATAGGAGGACAGATACGCAGTATTTT.

V gene TRBV30 combines with J gene TRBJ2-1; 7 bases agree with TRBD2. The V and J ends lost 2 bases and 3 bases, in that order; junction bases with no gene match: 7. CDR3 length: 15 residues. CDR1 and CDR2 (germline): GTSNPN, SVGIG (reference sequence). The DNA of the CDR3 is TGTGCCTGGAGTAGGGGCGGGAGCTACTACAATGAGCAGTTCTTC. Amino acid sequence: CAWSRGGSYYNEQFF.

This chain uses TRBV5-1 with TRBJ1-6; D unresolved. With 7 bases removed from V and 9 bases from J, the gap between germline ends came to 17 bases. The CDR3 sequence is 14 residues long. Looked up from germline, CDR1 is SGHRS and CDR2 is YFSETQ. CDR3 protein: CASRHGEGRSPLHF. CDR3 bases: TGCGCCAGCCGCCACGGGGAAGGACGTTCACCCCTCCACTTT.

To note about this clone: The junction and the germline gene differ at one end; a read error may be behind it. This chain links TRBV7-8 with TRBJ2-5; 7 bases align to TRBD2. Germline loops: CDR1 SGHVS, CDR2 FQNEAQ. The CDR3 has 14 residues. The CDR3 region has the DNA TGTGTCAGCAGCCCAGCCGGGGGGTTGGAGACCCAGTACTTC. Its protein is CVSSPAGGLETQYF.

The chain uses TRBV19 and TRBJ1-2; D gene uncertain. This CDR3 has 14 residues. V gave up 3 bases and J gave up 4 bases, with 12 bases separating them. Germline V gene sequence: CDR1 LNHDA, CDR2 SQIVND (reference sequence). In DNA form, the CDR3 reads TGTGCCAGTAGTATCGGACGGGGATTCTATGGCTACACCTTC. It is translated as CASSIGRGFYGYTF.

On this clone: This sample includes further DNA sequences coding for the same CDR3. The CDR3: CASSQDRNQPQHF. DNA of the CDR3: TGTGCCAGCAGCCAAGACAGAAATCAGCCCCAGCATTTT. The chain carries TRBV3-1 (or the pseudogene TRBV3-2) and TRBJ1-5; D unclear. This CDR3 comprises 13 residues. V was pared by 0 bases and J by 4 bases, with 4 bases between. CDR1 is LGHDT and CDR2 is YNNKEL in the germline V gene (reference sequence).

This clone was found a few times. J is TRBJ2-1 and V is TRBV7-8; TRBD2 matches 9 bases. This CDR3 has 13 residues. V lost 5 bases, J lost 9 bases, and 5 bases stayed unmatched. Germline V gives CDR1 SGHVS, CDR2 FQNEAQ. This CDR3 is CASSAIAGVEQFF. In DNA, the CDR3 is TGTGCCAGCAGCGCTATAGCGGGAGTTGAGCAGTTCTTC.

V is TRBV29-1 and J is TRBJ2-1; 8 bases map to TRBD1. This CDR3 has 14 residues. J gave up 1 base and V 3 bases, and 2 bases lay outside the gene matches. CDR1 is SQVTM, CDR2 ANQGSEA, per germline. The CDR3: CSVDRDRSYNEQFF. As DNA, the CDR3 is TGCAGCGTTGACCGGGACAGGTCCTACAATGAGCAGTTCTTC.

The chain joins TRBV11-2 to TRBJ2-1; the D gene is possibly TRBD2 (5 bases). From germline, CDR1 is SGHAT and CDR2 FQNNGV. Trimming stripped 0 bases from V and 10 bases from J, with 7 bases between. The CDR3 consists of 12 residues. CDR3: CASSLDRLEQFF. DNA of the CDR3: TGTGCCAGCAGCTTAGATCGACTAGAGCAGTTCTTC.

A note on this clone: Distinct nucleotide sequences in the sample also encode this CDR3. The genes are TRBV6-5 and TRBJ1-1; D is ambiguous. The CDR3 is 11 residues long. V was cut by 6 bases and J by 5 bases, with 7 bases left in between. Germline V gene data show CDR1 as MNHEY and CDR2 as SVGAGI. The CDR3 DNA follows: TGTGCCAGCAGGAGAAGAACTGAAGCTTTCTTT. Residues: CASRRRTEAFF.

The gene calls are TRBV6-6 and TRBJ1-4; 8 nucleotides align to TRBD1. With 5 bases clipped from V and 7 bases from J, the junction kept 9 bases outside the gene matches. CDR1 is MNHNY and CDR2 is SVGAGI in the germline V gene (reference sequence). CDR3 size: 15 residues. CDR3 residues: CASSQTDRVFEKLFF. The DNA for the CDR3 is TGTGCCAGCAGTCAGACGGACAGGGTTTTTGAAAAACTGTTTTTT.